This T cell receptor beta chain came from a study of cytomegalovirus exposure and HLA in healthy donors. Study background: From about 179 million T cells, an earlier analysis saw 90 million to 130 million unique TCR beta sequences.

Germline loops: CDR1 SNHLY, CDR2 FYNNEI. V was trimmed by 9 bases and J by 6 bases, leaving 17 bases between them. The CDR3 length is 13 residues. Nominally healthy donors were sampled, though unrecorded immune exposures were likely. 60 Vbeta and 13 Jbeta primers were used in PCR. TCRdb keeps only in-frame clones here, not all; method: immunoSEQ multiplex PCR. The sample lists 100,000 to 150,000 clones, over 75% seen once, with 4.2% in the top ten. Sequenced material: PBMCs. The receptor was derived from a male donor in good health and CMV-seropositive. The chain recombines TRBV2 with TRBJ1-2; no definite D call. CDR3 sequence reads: CASGRGGLHGYTF. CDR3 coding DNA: TGTGCCAGTGGGCGGGGAGGGTTGCATGGCTACACCTTC.